What follows describes a single T cell receptor (beta chain). Amplification of TCR beta used genomic DNA extracted from peripheral blood. Multiplex touch-down PCR with TRB-A/B primers amplified rearranged V-D-J TRB sequences. TCRdb independently ran MiXCR on the multiplex PCR reads; one entry per CDR3 protein. The profile shows several thousand distinct CDR3 sequences, about 31% of them singletons. This entry comes from a study of T cell repertoires in aging, cancer and after chemotherapy. V gave up 5 bases and J gave up 4 bases; unmatched junction bases: 11. This CDR3 is built from 16 residues. The source is a human donor in good health. The chain has TRBV12-3 or TRBV12-4 and TRBJ2-1, with TRBD2 matching over 7 bases. The specimen sequenced was blood. CDR3 in amino acids: CASSPSSGGGYNEQFF. The CDR3 region has the DNA TGTGCCAGCAGTCCGTCTAGCGGAGGAGGGTACAATGAGCAGTTCTTC.